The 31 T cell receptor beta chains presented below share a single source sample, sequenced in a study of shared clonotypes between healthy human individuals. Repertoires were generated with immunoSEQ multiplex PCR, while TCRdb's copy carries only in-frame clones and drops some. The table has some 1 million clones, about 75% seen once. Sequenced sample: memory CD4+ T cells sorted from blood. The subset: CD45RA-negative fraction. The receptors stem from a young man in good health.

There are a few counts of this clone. The CDR3 coding sequence is TGTGCCAGCAGCCAAGAGCGACAGATTTTCACTGAAGCTTTCTTT. This gives the protein CASSQERQIFTEAFF. V usage is TRBV4-2 and J usage is TRBJ1-1, with D maybe TRBD1 (5 bases). Germline values: CDR1 LGHNA, CDR2 YNFKEQ. Trimming shortened V by 0 bases and J by 4 bases, and 12 bases separated the two germline ends. This CDR3 contains 15 residues.

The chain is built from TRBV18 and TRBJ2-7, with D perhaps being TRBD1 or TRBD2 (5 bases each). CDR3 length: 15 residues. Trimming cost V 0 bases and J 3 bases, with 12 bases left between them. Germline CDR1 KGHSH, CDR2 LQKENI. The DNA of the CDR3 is TGTGCCAGCTCACCACCAGGTCTGGGGGACTACGAGCAGTACTTC. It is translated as CASSPPGLGDYEQYF.

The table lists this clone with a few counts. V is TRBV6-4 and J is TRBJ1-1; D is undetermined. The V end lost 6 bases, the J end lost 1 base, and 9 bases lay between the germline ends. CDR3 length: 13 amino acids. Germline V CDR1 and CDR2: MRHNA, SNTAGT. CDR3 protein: CASSLRQNTEAFF. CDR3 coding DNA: TGTGCCAGCAGCCTACGACAGAACACTGAAGCTTTCTTT.

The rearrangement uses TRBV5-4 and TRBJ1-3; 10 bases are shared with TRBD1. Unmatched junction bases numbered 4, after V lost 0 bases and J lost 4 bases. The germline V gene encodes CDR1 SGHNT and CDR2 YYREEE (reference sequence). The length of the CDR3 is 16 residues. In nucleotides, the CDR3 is TGTGCCAGCAGCTTGGACGGGACAGGGGCCGGAAACACCATATATTTT. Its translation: CASSLDGTGAGNTIYF.

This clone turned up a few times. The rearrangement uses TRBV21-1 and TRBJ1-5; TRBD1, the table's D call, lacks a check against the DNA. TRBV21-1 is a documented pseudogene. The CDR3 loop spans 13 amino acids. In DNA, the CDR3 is TGTGCCAGCAGGGGCCTGAGCAATCAGCCCCAGCATTTT. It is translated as CASRGLSNQPQHF.

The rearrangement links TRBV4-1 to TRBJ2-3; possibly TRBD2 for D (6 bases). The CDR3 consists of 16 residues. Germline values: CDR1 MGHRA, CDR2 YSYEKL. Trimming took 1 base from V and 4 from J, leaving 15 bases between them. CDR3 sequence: CASSQVWGVNPDTQYF. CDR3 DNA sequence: TGCGCCAGCAGCCAAGTATGGGGGGTGAATCCAGATACGCAGTATTTT.

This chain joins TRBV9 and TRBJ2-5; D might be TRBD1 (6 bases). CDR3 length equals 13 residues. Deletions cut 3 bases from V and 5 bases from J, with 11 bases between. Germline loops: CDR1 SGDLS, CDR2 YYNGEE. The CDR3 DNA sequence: TGTGCCAGCAGCGGGGGGACAAGTGAGACCCAGTACTTC. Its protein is CASSGGTSETQYF.

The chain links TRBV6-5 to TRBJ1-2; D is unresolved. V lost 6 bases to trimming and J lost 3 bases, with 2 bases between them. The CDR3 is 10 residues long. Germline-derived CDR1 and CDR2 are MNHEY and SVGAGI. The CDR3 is CASRDYGYTF. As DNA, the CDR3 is TGTGCCAGCAGGGACTATGGCTACACCTTC.

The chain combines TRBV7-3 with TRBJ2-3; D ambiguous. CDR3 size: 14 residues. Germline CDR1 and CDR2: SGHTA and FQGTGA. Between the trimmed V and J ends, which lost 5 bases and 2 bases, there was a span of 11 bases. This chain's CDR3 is CASSRVGLTDTQYF. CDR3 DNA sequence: TGTGCCAGCAGCCGGGTTGGGCTCACAGATACGCAGTATTTT.

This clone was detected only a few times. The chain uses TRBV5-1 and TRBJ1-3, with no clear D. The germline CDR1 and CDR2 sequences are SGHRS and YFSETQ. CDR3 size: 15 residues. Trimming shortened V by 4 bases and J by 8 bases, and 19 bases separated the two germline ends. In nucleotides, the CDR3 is TGCGCCAGCAGCCCAAGCCGCATGGTGTCGGACACCATATATTTT. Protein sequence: CASSPSRMVSDTIYF.

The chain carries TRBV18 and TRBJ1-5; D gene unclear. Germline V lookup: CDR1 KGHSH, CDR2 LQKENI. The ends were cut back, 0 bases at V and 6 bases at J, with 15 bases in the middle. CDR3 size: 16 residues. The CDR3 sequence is CASSPPAGPIGQPQHF. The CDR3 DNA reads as TGTGCCAGCTCACCACCGGCCGGTCCGATCGGTCAGCCCCAGCATTTT.

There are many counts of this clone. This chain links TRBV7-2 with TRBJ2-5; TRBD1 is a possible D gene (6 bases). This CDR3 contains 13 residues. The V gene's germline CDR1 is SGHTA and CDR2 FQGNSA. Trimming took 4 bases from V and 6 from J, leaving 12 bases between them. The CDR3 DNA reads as TGTGCCAGCAGCTACCAGGGGACGCAGACCCAGTACTTC. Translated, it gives CASSYQGTQTQYF.

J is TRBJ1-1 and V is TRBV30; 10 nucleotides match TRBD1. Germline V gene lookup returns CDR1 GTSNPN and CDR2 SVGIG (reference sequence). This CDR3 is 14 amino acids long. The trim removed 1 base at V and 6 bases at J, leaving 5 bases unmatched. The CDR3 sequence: CAWSAGTGAPEAFF. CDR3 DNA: TGTGCCTGGAGTGCAGGGACAGGGGCCCCTGAAGCTTTCTTT.

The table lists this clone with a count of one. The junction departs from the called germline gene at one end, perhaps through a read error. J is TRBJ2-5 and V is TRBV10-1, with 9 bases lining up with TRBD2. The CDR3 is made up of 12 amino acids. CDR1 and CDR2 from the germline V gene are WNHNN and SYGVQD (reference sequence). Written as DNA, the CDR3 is TGCGCCAGCAGTGACGGGCCTAGCGGGACGAACTTC. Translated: CASSDGPSGTNF.

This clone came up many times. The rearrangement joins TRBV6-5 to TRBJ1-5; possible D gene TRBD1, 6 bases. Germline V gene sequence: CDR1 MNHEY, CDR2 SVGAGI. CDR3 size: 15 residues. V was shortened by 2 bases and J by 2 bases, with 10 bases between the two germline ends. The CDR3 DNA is TGTGCCAGCAGTTACGCGTCAGGGGGCAATCAGCCCCAGCATTTT. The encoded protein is CASSYASGGNQPQHF.

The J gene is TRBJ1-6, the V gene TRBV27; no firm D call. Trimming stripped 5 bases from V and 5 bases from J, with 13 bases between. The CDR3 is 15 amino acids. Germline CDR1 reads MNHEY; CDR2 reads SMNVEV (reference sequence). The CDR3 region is CASSRIGKDNSPLHF. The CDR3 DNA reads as TGTGCCAGCAGTCGCATAGGAAAGGATAATTCACCCCTCCACTTT.

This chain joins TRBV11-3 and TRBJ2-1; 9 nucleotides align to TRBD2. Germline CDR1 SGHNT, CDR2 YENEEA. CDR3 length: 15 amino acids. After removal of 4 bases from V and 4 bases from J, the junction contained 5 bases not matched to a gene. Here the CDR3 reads CASSSRTSAYNEQFF. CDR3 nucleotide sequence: TGTGCCAGCAGCTCAAGGACTAGCGCTTACAATGAGCAGTTCTTC.

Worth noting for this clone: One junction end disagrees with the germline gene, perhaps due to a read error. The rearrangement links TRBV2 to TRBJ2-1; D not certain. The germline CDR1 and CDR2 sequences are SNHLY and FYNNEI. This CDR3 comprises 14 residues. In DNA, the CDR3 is TGTGCCAGCTGTGATGGCTACGGGCGATATGAGCAGTTCTTC. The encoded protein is CASCDGYGRYEQFF.

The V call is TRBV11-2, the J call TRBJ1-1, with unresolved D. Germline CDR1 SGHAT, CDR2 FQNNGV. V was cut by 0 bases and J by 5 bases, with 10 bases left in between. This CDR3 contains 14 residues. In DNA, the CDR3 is TGTGCCAGCAGCTTAGATAGCGGGGTAACTGAAGCTTTCTTT. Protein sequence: CASSLDSGVTEAFF.

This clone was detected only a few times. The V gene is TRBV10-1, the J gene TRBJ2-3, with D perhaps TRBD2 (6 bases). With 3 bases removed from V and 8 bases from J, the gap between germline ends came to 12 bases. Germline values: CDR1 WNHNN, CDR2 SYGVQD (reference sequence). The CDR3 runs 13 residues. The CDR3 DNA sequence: TGCGCCAGCAGTGAAGGGCTGCGGGGTACGCAGTATTTT. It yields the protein CASSEGLRGTQYF.

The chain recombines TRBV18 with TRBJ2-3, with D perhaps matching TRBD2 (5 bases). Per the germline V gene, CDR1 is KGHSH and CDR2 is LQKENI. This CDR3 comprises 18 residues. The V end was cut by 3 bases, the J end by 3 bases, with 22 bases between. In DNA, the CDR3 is TGTGCCAGCTCACCCCGTATCGGGCCCCATAGCGAGACAGATACGCAGTATTTT. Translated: CASSPRIGPHSETDTQYF.

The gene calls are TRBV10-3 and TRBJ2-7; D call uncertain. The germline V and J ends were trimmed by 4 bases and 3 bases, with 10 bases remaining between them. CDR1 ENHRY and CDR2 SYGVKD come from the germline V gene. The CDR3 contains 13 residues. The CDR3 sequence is CAISGGDFYEQYF. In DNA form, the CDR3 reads TGTGCCATCAGTGGGGGTGACTTCTACGAGCAGTACTTC.

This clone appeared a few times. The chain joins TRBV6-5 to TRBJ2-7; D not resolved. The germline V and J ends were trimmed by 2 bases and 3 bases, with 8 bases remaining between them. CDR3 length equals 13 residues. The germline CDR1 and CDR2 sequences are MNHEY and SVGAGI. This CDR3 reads CASSYQYGYEQYF. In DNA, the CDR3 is TGTGCCAGCAGTTACCAGTACGGCTACGAGCAGTACTTC.

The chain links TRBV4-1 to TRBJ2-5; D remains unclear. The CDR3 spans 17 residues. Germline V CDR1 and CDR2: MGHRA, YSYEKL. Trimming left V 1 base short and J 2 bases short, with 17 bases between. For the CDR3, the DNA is TGCGCCAGCAGCCAAGGTATTCGCCAGCTCGATCAAGAGACCCAGTACTTC. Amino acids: CASSQGIRQLDQETQYF.

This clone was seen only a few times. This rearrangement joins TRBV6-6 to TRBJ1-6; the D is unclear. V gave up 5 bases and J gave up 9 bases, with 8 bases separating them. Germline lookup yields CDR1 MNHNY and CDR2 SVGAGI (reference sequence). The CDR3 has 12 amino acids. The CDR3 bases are TGTGCCAGCAGTCAAATTTCTTCACCCCTCCACTTT. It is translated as CASSQISSPLHF.

CDR3 nucleotide sequence: TGCAGCGTTGTGAAGGGAAGGGGGGCACGGGGCGGCTACACCTTC. This codes for CSVVKGRGARGGYTF. J is TRBJ1-2 and V is TRBV29-1, with D perhaps matching TRBD1 (6 bases). V lost 4 bases and J lost 8, with 23 bases in between. Per germline, CDR1 SQVTM and CDR2 ANQGSEA. The CDR3 length is 15 residues.

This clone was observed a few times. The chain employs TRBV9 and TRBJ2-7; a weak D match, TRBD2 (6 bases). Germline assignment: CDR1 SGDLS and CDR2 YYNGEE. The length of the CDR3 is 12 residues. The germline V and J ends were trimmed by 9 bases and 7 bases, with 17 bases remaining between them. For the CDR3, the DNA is TGTGCCAACAACGGGAGCCAGAGAGAGCAGTACTTC. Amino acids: CANNGSQREQYF.

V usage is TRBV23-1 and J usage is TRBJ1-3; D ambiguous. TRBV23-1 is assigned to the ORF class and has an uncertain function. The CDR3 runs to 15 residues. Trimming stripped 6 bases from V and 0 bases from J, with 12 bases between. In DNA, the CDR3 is TGCGCCAGCAGACGCAATCACAGCTCTGGAAACACCATATATTTT. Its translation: CASRRNHSSGNTIYF.

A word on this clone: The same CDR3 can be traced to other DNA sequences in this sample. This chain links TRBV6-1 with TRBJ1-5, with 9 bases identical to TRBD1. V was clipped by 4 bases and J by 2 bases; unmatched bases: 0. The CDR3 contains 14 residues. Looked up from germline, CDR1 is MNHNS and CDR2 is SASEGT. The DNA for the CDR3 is TGTGCCAGCAGTGGACAGGGGGGCAATCAGCCCCAGCATTTT. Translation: CASSGQGGNQPQHF.

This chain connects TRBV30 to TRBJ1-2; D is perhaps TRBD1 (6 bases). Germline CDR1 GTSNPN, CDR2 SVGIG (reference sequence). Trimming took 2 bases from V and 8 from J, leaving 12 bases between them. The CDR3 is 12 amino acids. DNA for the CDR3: TGTGCCTGGAGTAGTTCAGGGGTAGGCTACACCTTC. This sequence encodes CAWSSSGVGYTF.

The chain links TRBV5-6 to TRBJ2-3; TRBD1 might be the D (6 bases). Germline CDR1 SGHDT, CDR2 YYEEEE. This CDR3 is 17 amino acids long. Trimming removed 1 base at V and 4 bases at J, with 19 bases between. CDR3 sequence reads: CASSLPNSIGGPDTQYF. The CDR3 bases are TGTGCCAGCAGCTTGCCTAACTCCATAGGGGGTCCAGATACGCAGTATTTT.